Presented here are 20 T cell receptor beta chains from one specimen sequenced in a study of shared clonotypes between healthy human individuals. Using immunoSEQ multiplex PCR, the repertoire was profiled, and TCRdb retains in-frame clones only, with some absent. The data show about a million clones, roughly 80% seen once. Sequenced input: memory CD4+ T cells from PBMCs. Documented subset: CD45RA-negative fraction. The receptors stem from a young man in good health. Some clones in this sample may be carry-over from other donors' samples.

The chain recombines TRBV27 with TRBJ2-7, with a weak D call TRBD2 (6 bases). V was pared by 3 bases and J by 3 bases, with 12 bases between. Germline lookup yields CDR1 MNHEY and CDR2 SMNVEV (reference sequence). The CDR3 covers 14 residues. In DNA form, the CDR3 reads TGTGCCAGCAGTTTCCGGGGGACGTACTACGAGCAGTACTTC. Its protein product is CASSFRGTYYEQYF.

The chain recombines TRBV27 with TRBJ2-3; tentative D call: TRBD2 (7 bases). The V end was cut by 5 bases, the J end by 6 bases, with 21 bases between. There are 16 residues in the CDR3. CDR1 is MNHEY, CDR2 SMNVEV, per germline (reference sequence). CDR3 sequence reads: CASSRGGRVFPDTQYF. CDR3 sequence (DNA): TGTGCCAGCAGTAGGGGGGGGAGAGTATTTCCCGATACGCAGTATTTT.

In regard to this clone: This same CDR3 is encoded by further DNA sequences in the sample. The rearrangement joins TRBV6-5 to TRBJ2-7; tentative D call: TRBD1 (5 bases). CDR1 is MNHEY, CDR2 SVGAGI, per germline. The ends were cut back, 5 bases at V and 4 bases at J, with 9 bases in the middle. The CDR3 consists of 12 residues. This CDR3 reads CASSGRGYEQYF. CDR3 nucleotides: TGTGCCAGCAGTGGAAGGGGTTACGAGCAGTACTTC.

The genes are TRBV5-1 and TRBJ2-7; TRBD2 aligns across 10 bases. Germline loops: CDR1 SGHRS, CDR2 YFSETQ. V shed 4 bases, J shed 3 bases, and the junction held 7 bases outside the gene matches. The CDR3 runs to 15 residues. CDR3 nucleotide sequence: TGCGCCAGCAGCCCGGTAGCGGGAGGAGGCTACGAGCAGTACTTC. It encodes CASSPVAGGGYEQYF.

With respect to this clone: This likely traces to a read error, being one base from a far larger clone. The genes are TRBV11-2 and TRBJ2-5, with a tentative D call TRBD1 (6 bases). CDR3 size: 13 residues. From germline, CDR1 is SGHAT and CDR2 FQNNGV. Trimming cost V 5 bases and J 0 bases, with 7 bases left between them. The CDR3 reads CASSTGNQETQYF. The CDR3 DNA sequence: TGTGCCAGCAGCACAGGGAACCAAGAGACCCAGTACTTC.

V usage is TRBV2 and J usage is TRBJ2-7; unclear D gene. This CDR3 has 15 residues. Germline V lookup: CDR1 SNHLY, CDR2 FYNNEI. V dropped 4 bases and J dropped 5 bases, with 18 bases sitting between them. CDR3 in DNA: TGTGCCAGCAGTGTAGCCAGGCTGGGTCCAAACGAGCAGTACTTC. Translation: CASSVARLGPNEQYF.

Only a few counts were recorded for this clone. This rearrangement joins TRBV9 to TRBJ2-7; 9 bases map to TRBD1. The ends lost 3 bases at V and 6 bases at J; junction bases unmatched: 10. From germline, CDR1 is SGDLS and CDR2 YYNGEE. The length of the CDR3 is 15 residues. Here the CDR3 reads CASSASTGGIGEQYF. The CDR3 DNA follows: TGTGCCAGCAGCGCCTCGACAGGGGGTATTGGCGAGCAGTACTTC.

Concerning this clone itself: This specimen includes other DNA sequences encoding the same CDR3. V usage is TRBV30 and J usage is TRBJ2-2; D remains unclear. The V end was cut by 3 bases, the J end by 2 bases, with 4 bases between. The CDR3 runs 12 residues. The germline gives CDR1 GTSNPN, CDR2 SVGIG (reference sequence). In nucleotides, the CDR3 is TGTGCCTGGAGCGATAACACCGGGGAGCTGTTTTTT. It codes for CAWSDNTGELFF.

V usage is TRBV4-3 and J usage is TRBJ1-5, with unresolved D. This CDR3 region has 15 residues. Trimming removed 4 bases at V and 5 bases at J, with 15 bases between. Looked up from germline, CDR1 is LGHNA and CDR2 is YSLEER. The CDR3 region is CASSRERDKDQPQHF. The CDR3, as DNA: TGCGCCAGCAGCCGGGAGAGGGATAAGGATCAGCCCCAGCATTTT.

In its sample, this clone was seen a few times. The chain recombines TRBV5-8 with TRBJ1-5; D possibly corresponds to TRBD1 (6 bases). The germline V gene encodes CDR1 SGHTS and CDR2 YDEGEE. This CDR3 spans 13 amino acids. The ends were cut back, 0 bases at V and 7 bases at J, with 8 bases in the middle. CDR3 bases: TGTGCCAGCAGCTTGGGAGGGGGGCAGCCCCAGCATTTT. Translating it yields CASSLGGGQPQHF. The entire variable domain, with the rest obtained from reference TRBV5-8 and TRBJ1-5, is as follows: EAGVTQSPTHLIKTRGQQATLRCSPISGHTSVYWYQQALGLGLQFLLWYDEGEERNRGNFPPRFSGRQFPNYSSELNVNALELEDSALYLCASSLGGGQPQHFGDGTRLSIL.

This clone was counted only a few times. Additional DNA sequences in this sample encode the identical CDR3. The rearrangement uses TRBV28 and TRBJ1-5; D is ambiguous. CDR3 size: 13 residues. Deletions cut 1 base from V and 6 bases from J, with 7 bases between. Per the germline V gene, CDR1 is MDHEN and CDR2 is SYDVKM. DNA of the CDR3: TGTGCCAGCAGTTTATATTGGGGTCAGCCCCAGCATTTT. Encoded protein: CASSLYWGQPQHF.

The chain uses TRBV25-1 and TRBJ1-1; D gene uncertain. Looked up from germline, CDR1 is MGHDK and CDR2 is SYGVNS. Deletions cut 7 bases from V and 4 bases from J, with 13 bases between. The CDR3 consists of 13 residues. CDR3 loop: CASIHAGSTEAFF. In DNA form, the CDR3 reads TGTGCCAGCATCCATGCGGGGAGCACTGAAGCTTTCTTT.

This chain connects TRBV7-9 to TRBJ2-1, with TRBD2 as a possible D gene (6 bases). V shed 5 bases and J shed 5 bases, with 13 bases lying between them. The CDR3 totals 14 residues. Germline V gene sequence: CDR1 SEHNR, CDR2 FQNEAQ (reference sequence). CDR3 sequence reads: CASSPTREHNEQFF. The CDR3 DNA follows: TGTGCCAGCAGCCCAACCCGGGAGCACAATGAGCAGTTCTTC.

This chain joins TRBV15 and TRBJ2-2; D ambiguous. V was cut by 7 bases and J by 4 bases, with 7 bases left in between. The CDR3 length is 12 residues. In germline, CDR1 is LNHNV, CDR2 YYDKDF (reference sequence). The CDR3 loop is CATNPSTGELFF. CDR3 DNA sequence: TGTGCCACCAACCCCTCCACCGGGGAGCTGTTTTTT.

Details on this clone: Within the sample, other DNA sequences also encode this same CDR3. CDR3 amino acids: CSAGQPQHF. In DNA form, the CDR3 reads TGCAGTGCTGGGCAGCCCCAGCATTTT. V usage is TRBV20-1 and J usage is TRBJ1-5; D gene uncertain. Deletions cut 5 bases from V and 7 bases from J, with 3 bases between. The CDR3 runs to 9 residues. Germline V lookup: CDR1 DFQATT, CDR2 SNEGSKA (reference sequence).

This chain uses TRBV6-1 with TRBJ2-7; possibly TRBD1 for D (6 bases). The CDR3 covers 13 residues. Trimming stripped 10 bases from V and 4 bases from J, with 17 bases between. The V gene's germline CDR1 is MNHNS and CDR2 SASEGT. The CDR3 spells CATWDTHVYEQYF. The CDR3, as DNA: TGTGCCACCTGGGACACCCATGTTTACGAGCAGTACTTC.

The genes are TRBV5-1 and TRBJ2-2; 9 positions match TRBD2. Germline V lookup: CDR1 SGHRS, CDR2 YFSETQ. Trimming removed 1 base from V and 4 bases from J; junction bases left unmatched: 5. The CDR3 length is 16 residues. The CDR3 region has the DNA TGCGCCAGCAGCTTGTTAGCGGGAGTTGGCACCGGGGAGCTGTTTTTT. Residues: CASSLLAGVGTGELFF.

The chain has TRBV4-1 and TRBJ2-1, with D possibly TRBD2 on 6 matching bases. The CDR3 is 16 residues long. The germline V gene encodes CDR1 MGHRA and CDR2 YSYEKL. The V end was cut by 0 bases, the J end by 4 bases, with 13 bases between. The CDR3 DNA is TGCGCCAGCAGCCAAGATCTACTAGCTACTTACAATGAGCAGTTCTTC. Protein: CASSQDLLATYNEQFF.

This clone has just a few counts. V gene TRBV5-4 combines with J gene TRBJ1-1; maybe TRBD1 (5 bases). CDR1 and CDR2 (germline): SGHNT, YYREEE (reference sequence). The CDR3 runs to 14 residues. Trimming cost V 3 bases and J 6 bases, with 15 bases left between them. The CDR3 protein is CASSSLRDGAEAFF. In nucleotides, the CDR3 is TGTGCCAGCAGCTCGCTCAGGGACGGCGCTGAAGCTTTCTTT.

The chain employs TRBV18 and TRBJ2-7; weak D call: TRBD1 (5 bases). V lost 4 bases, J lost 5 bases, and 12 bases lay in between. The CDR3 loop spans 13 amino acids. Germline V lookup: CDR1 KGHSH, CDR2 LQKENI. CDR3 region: CASSRDQGNEQYF. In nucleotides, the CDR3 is TGTGCCAGCTCACGAGATCAGGGAAACGAGCAGTACTTC.